Reported below is one T cell receptor beta chain. The antigen is not known. The sample belongs to a study of Ad26.COV2.S vaccination and SARS-CoV-2 variants. Study-wide results and caveats: It was reported that spike-specific CD8+ and CD4+ T cell responses were substantially broad after vaccination. Total T cell responses, in the TCR breadth and depth analyses, may have been underestimated.

CDR1 and CDR2 from the germline V gene are MNHNS and SASEGT. The junction had 6 bases not matched to a gene; V was cut back by 0 bases and J by 4 bases. The CDR3 spans 16 residues. Repertoires were generated with immunoSEQ multiplex PCR, while TCRdb's copy carries only in-frame clones and drops some. This table holds 350,000 to 450,000 clones, about 92% found once. The sample here was peripheral blood, taken after recovery from COVID-19. This chain links TRBV6-1 with TRBJ2-5; 9 nucleotides match TRBD2. This sequence originates from a human donor who had recovered from COVID-19. The CDR3 spells CASSEARLAGVETQYF. The CDR3 region has the DNA TGTGCCAGCAGTGAAGCGAGGTTAGCGGGGGTAGAGACCCAGTACTTC.